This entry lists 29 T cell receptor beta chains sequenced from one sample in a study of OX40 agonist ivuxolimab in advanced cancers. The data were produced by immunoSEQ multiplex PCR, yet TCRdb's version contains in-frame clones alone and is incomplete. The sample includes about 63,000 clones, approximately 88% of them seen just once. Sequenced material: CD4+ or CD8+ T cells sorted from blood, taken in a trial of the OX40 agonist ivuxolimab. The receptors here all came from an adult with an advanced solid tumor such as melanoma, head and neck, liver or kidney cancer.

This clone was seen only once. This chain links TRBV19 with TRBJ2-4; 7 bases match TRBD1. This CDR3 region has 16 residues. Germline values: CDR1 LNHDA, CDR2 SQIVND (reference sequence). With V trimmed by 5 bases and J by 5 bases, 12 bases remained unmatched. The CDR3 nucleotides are TGTGCCAGTAGTCATCCATTTCGGGACAGTGAAAACATTCAGTACTTC. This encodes CASSHPFRDSENIQYF.

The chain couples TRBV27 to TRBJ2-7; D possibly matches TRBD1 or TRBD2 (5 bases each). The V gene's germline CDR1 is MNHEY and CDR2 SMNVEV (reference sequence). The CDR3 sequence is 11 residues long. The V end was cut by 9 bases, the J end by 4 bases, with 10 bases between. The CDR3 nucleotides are TGTGCCAGGGAAGGGGAGTACGAGCAGTACTTC. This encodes CAREGEYEQYF.

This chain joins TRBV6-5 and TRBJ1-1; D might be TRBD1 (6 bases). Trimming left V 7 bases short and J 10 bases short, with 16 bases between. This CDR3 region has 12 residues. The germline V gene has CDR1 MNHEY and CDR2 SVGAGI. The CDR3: CASTDGGHSAFF. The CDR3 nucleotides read TGTGCCAGCACCGACGGGGGGCATTCAGCTTTCTTT.

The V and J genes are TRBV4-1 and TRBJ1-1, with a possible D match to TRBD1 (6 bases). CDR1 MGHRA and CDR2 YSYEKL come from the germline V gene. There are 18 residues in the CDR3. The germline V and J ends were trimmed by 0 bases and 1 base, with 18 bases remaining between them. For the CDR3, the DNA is TGCGCCAGCAGCCAAGACTCGGGGGCCCGACAGACGAACACTGAAGCTTTCTTT. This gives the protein CASSQDSGARQTNTEAFF.

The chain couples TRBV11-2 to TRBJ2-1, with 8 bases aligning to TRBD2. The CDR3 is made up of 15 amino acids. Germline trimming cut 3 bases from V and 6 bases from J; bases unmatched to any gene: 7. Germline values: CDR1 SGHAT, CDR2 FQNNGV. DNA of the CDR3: TGTGCCAGCAGCTTCCCTGGGCGGGAGGCCAATGAGCAGTTCTTC. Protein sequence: CASSFPGREANEQFF.

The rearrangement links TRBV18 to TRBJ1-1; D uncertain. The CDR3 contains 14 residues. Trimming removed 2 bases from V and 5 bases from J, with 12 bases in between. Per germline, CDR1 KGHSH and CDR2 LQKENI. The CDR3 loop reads CASSPGQPSTEAFF. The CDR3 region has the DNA TGTGCCAGCTCACCAGGCCAGCCGTCGACTGAAGCTTTCTTT.

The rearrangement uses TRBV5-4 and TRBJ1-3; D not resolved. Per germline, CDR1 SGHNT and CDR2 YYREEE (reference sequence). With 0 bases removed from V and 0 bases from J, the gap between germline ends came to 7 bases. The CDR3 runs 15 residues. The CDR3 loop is CASSLGVSSGNTIYF. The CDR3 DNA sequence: TGTGCCAGCAGCTTGGGTGTAAGCTCTGGAAACACCATATATTTT. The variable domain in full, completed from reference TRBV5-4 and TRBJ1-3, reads ETGVTQSPTHLIKTRGQQVTLRCSSQSGHNTVSWYQQALGQGPQFIFQYYREEENGRGNFPPRFSGLQFPNYSSELNVNALELDDSALYLCASSLGVSSGNTIYFGEGSWLTVV.

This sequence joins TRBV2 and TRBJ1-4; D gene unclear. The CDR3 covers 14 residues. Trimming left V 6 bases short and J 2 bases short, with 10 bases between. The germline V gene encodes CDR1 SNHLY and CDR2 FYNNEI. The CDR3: CASRDDATNEKLFF. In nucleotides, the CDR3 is TGTGCCAGCAGGGATGACGCTACTAATGAAAAACTGTTTTTT.

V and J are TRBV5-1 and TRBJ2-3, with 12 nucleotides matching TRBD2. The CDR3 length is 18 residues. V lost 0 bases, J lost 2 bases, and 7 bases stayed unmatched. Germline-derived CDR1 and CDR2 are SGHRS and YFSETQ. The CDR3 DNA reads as TGCGCCAGCAGCTTGGGGCTAGCGGGAGGGACCATCACAGATACGCAGTATTTT. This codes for CASSLGLAGGTITDTQYF.

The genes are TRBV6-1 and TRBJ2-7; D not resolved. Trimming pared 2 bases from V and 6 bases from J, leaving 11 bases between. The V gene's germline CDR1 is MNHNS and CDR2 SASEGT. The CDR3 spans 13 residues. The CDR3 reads CASSENMQTEQYF. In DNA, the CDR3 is TGTGCCAGCAGTGAAAATATGCAGACCGAGCAGTACTTC.

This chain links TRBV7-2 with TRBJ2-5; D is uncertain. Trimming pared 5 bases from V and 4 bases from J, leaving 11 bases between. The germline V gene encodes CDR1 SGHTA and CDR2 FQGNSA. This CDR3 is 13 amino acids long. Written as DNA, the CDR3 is TGTGCCAGCAGCCGGACCTGGGGAGAGACCCAGTACTTC. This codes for CASSRTWGETQYF. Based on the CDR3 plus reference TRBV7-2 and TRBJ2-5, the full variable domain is GAGVSQSPSNKVTEKGKDVELRCDPISGHTALYWYRQSLGQGLEFLIYFQGNSAPDKSGLPSDRFSAERTGGSVSTLTIQRTQQEDSAVYLCASSRTWGETQYFGPGTRLLVL.

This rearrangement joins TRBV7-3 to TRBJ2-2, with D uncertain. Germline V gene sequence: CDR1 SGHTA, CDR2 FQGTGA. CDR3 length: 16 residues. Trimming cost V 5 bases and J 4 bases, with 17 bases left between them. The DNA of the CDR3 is TGTGCCAGCAGCCCCACGGTGGGCCGAGGCACCGGGGAGCTGTTTTTT. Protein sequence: CASSPTVGRGTGELFF.

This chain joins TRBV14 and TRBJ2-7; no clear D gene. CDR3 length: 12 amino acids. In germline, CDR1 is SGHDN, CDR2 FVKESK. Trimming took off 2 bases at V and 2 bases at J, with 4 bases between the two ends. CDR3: CASSQSPYEQYF. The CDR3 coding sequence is TGTGCCAGCAGCCAATCTCCCTACGAGCAGTACTTC.

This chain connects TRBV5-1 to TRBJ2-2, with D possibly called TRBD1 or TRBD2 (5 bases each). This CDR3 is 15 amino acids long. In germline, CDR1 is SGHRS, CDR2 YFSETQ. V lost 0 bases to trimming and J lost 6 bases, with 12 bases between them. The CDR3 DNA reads TGCGCCAGCAGCTTGGGGGACCTACCCTCCGGGGAGCTGTTTTTT. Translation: CASSLGDLPSGELFF. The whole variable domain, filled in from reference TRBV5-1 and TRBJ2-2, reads KAGVTQTPRYLIKTRGQQVTLSCSPISGHRSVSWYQQTPGQGLQFLFEYFSETQRNKGNFPGRFSGRQFSNSRSEMNVSTLELGDSALYLCASSLGDLPSGELFFGEGSRLTVL.

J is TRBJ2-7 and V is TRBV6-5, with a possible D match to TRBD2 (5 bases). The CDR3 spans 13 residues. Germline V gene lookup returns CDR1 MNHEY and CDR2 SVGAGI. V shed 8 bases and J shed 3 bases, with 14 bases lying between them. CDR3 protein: CASHSPGVYEQYF. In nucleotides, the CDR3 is TGTGCCAGCCACAGTCCCGGGGTCTACGAGCAGTACTTC.

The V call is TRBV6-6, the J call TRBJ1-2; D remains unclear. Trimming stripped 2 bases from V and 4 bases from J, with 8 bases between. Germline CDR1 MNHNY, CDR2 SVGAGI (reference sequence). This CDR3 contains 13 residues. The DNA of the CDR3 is TGTGCCAGCAGTTACATCTCCCTCTATGGCTACACCTTC. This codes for CASSYISLYGYTF.

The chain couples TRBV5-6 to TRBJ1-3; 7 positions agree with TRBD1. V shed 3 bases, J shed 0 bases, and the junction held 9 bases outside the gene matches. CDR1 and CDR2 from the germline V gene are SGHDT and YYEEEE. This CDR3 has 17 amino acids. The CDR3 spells CASSYERGLGSGNTIYF. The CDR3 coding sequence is TGTGCCAGCAGCTACGAGAGGGGGCTCGGCTCTGGAAACACCATATATTTT.

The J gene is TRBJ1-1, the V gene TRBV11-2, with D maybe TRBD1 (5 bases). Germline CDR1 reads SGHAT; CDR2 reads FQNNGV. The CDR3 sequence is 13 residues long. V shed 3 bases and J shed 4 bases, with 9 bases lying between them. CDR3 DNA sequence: TGTGCCAGCAGCTTTAGCAGGGCCACTGAAGCTTTCTTT. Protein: CASSFSRATEAFF.

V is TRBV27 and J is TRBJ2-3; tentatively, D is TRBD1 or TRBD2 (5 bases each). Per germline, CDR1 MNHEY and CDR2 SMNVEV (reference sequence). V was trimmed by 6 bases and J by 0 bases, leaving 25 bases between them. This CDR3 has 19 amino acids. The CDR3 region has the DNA TGTGCCAGCAGCCCCCAGTTTAGGGGAAGCGGTTCTAGCACAGATACGCAGTATTTT. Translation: CASSPQFRGSGSSTDTQYF.

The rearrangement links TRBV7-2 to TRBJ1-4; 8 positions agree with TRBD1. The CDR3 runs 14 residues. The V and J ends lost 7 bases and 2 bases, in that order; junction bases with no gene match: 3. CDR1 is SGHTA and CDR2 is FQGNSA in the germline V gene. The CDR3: CASKRTGTNEKLFF. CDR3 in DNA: TGTGCCAGCAAAAGGACAGGGACTAATGAAAAACTGTTTTTT.

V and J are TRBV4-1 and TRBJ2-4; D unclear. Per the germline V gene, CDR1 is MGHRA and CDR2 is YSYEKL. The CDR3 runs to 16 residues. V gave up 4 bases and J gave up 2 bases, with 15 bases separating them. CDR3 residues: CASSPQNERSKNIQYF. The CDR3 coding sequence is TGCGCCAGCAGCCCCCAGAATGAGAGATCCAAAAACATTCAGTACTTC.

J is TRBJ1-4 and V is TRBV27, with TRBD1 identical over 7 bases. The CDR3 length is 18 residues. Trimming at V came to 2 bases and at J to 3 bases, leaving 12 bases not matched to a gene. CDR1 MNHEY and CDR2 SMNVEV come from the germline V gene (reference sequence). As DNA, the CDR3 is TGTGCCAGCAGTTTAGGCACCGGTCAGACAGGGTCTAATGAAAAACTGTTTTTT. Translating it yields CASSLGTGQTGSNEKLFF. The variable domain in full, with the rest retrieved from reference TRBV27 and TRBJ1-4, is EAQVTQNPRYLITVTGKKLTVTCSQNMNHEYMSWYRQDPGLGLRQIYYSMNVEVTDKGDVPEGYKVSRKEKRNFPLILESPSPNQTSLYFCASSLGTGQTGSNEKLFFGSGTQLSVL.

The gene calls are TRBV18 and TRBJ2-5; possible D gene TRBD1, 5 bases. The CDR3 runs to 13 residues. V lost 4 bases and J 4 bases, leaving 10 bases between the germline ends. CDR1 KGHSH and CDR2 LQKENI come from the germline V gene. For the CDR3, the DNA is TGTGCCAGCTCACAGGGTAGGGGAGAGACCCAGTACTTC. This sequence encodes CASSQGRGETQYF.

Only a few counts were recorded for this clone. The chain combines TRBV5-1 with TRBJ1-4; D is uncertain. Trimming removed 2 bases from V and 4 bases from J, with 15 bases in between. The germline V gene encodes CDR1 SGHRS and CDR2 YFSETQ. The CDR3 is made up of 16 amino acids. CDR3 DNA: TGCGCCAGCAGCTTAGGACTGGGTATTAGTAATGAAAAACTGTTTTTT. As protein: CASSLGLGISNEKLFF.

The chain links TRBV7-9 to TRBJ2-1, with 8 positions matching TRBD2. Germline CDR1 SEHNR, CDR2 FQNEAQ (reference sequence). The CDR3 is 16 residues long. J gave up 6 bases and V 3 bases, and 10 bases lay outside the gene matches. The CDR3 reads CASSFRLALQVNEQFF. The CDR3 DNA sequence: TGTGCCAGCAGCTTCCGACTAGCGCTGCAGGTCAATGAGCAGTTCTTC. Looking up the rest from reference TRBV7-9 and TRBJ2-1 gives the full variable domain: DTGVSQNPRHKITKRGQNVTFRCDPISEHNRLYWYRQTLGQGPEFLTYFQNEAQLEKSRLLSDRFSAERPKGSFSTLEIQRTEQGDSAMYLCASSFRLALQVNEQFFGPGTRLTVL.

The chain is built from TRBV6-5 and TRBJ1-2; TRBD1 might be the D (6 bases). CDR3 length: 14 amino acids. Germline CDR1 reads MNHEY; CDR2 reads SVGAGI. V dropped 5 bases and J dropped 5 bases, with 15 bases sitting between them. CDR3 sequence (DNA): TGTGCCAGCAGTCGGAACAGGGTCCCTTATGGCTACACCTTC. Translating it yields CASSRNRVPYGYTF.

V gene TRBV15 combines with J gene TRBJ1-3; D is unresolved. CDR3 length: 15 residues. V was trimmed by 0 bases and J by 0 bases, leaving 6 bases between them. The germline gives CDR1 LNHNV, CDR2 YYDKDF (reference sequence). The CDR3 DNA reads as TGTGCCACCAGCAGAGACAGGAGCTCTGGAAACACCATATATTTT. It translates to CATSRDRSSGNTIYF.

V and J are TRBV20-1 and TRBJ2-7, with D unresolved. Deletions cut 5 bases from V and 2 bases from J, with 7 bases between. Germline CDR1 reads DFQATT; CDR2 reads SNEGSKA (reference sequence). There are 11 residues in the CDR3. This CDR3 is CSASDPYEQYF. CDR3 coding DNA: TGCAGTGCTTCTGATCCCTACGAGCAGTACTTC.

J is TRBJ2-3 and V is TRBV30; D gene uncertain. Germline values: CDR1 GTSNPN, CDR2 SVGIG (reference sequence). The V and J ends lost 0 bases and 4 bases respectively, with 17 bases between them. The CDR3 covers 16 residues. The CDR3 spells CAWSVLPTPGADTQYF. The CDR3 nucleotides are TGTGCCTGGAGTGTACTCCCGACCCCCGGAGCAGATACGCAGTATTTT.